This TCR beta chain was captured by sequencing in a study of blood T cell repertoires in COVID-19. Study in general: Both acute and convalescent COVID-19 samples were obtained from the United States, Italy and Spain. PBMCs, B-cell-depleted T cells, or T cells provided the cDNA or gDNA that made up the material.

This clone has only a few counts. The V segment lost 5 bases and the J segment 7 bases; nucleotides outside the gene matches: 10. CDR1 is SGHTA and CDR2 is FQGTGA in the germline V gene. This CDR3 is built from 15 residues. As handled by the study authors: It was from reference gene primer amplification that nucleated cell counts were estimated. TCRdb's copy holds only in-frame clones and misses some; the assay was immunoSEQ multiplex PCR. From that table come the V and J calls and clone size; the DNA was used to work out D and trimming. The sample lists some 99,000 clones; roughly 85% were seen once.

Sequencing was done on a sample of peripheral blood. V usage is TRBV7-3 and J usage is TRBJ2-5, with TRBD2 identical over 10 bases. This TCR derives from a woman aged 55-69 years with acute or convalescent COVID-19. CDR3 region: CASSPHASGRGTQYF. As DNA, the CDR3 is TGTGCCAGCAGCCCTCACGCCAGCGGGAGGGGGACCCAGTACTTC.